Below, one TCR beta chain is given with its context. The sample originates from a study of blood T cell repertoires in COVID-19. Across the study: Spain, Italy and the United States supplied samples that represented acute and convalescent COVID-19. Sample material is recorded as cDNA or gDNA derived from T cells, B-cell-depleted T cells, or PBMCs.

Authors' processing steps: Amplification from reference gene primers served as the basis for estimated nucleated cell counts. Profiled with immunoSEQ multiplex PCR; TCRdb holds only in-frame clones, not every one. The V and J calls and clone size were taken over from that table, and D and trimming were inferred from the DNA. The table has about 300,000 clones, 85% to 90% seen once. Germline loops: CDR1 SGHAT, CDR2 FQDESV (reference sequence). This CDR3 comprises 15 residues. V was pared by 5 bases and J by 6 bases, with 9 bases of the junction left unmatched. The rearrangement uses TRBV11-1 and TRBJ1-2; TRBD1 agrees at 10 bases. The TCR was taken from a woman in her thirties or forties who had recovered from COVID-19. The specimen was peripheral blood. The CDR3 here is CASSRSGTGENGYTF. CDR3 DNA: TGTGCCAGCAGCCGATCCGGGACAGGGGAGAATGGCTACACCTTC.